Presented here are 5 T cell receptor beta chains from one specimen sequenced in a study of cytomegalovirus exposure and HLA in healthy donors (dated by TCRdb to the late 2010s). Library creation used the immunoSEQ multiplex PCR assay. A mixture of 60 forward primers for TCR Vbeta segments and 13 reverse primers for TCR Jbeta segments was used in the multiplex PCR. The immuneACCESS repertoire file appears here via TCRdb, limited to in-frame rearrangements. These files lack a portion of the clones; in checked studies, under half of the deficit traces to unresolved V genes, and the cause of the others is not known. In all, the sample holds 150,000 or so clones, and approximately 77% of those were seen once. Of the sample, less than 3% falls within the top ten clones. Sequenced sample: PBMCs. Receptors were obtained from a female donor in good health and CMV-seronegative.

This chain uses TRBV5-8 with TRBJ1-5; D ambiguous. The CDR3 runs 14 residues. The germline CDR1 and CDR2 sequences are SGHTS and YDEGEE. Trimming removed 4 bases at V and 2 bases at J, with 10 bases between. The CDR3 DNA follows: TGTGCCAGCAGCCTGCGACACGGCAATCAGCCCCAGCATTTT. Translation gives CASSLRHGNQPQHF.

The rearrangement joins TRBV14 to TRBJ2-5, with 7 bases fitting TRBD1. The CDR3 contains 13 residues. The J segment lost 5 bases and the V segment lost 4 bases, leaving 4 bases of the junction unmatched. Germline V gives CDR1 SGHDN, CDR2 FVKESK. The CDR3 coding sequence is TGTGCCAGCAGCCGACAGGGACGGGAGACCCAGTACTTC. Translation: CASSRQGRETQYF. The full variable domain, with the rest looked up from reference TRBV14 and TRBJ2-5, is EAGVTQFPSHSVIEKGQTVTLRCDPISGHDNLYWYRRVMGKEIKFLLHFVKESKQDESGMPNNRFLAERTGGTYSTLKVQPAELEDSGVYFCASSRQGRETQYFGPGTRLLVL.

This rearrangement joins TRBV9 to TRBJ2-1; D possibly corresponds to TRBD2 (5 bases). With 0 bases removed from V and 10 bases from J, the gap between germline ends came to 11 bases. The CDR3 has 13 residues. Per germline, CDR1 SGDLS and CDR2 YYNGEE. CDR3 loop: CASSVATEAEQFF. CDR3 coding DNA: TGTGCCAGCAGCGTAGCTACGGAGGCAGAGCAGTTCTTC. The full variable domain, completed using reference TRBV9 and TRBJ2-1, is DSGVTQTPKHLITATGQRVTLRCSPRSGDLSVYWYQQSLDQGLQFLIQYYNGEERAKGNILERFSAQQFPDLHSELNLSSLELGDSALYFCASSVATEAEQFFGPGTRLTVL.

This clone was counted only a few times. The chain joins TRBV18 to TRBJ2-2; 7 positions match TRBD1. Looked up from germline, CDR1 is KGHSH and CDR2 is LQKENI. CDR3 length: 14 residues. V shed 8 bases and J 4 bases; nucleotides not matched to a gene: 7. The DNA for the CDR3 is TGTGCCAGCGCAAAGGGGGCCGGCACCGGGGAGCTGTTTTTT. It codes for CASAKGAGTGELFF.

This chain connects TRBV5-6 to TRBJ1-1, with TRBD1 matching 7 bases. Germline V gene sequence: CDR1 SGHDT, CDR2 YYEEEE. The CDR3 runs 16 residues. Unmatched junction bases numbered 13, after V lost 4 bases and J lost 4 bases. CDR3 DNA: TGTGCCAGCAGCAGGGAGAAAGGACAGGTGGGCACTGAAGCTTTCTTT. It specifies CASSREKGQVGTEAFF.